The rows below give T cell receptor beta chains drawn from one sample of a study of T cell repertoires in cytomegalovirus infection. A single record per CDR3 protein comes from TCRdb applying MiXCR to the reads. The sample records fewer than 550,000 distinct CDR3 sequences, 15% to 20% being singletons. Sequencing was performed on CD8+ T cells from PBMCs. These receptor sequences come from a human donor in good health (CMV status not recorded). Some clones in this sample may be carry-over from other donors' samples. The CDR3 runs from the conserved cysteine through the conserved F or W. D genes are given only for firm matches. Some rows have no size entry. The others give once, few or many, or a class for an expanded clone.

v_gene	abundance	j_gene	d_gene	CDR3nt	CDR3aa
TRBV7-9	many	TRBJ2-1	TRBD2	TGTGCCAGCAGCTTCTCTACGACTAGCGGGAGGGCCAGACCCAATGAGCAGTTCTTC	CASSFSTTSGRARPNEQFF
TRBV28	many	TRBJ2-3	.	TGTGCCAGCAGTCTCCCGACTAGGGGTACCACAGATACGCAGTATTTT	CASSLPTRGTTDTQYF
TRBV5-1	.	TRBJ1-1	.	TGCGCCAGCAGCTTGGAGGCAAACCTGAACACTGAAGCTTTCTTT	CASSLEANLNTEAFF
TRBV3-1	.	TRBJ1-6	.	TGTGCCAGCAGCCACTTGGACAGTAATCCGGGTTCACCCCTCCACTTT	CASSHLDSNPGSPLHF
TRBV29-1	few	TRBJ2-1	TRBD1	TGCAGCGTTGAGGGACAGGGCCCCTACAATGAGCAGTTCTTC	CSVEGQGPYNEQFF
TRBV14	.	TRBJ1-2	TRBD1	TGTGCCAGCAGCCAAGGGACAGGGTTGATCTATGGCTACACCTTC	CASSQGTGLIYGYTF
TRBV20-1	many	TRBJ2-7	TRBD2	TGCAGTGCTGGGCCACGACTAGCGGGACCCCACGAGCAGTACTTC	CSAGPRLAGPHEQYF
TRBV12-3/TRBV12-4	many	TRBJ1-1	.	TGTGCCAGCAGTTCCCGGCTTATGAACACTGAAGCTTTCTTT	CASSSRLMNTEAFF
TRBV7-9	few	TRBJ1-4	.	TGTGCCAGCAGCTTAGGTACCCGGGGGATGGGTGAAAAACTGTTTTTT	CASSLGTRGMGEKLFF
TRBV12-3/TRBV12-4	many	TRBJ1-1	.	TGTGCCAGCAGCCTAATTATATCCCTCCTATTGGCTGCAGGGAACACTGAAGCTTTCTTT	CASSLIISLLLAAGNTEAFF
TRBV20-1	many	TRBJ2-2	TRBD1	TGCAGTGCTAGGGAGGGCAGGGGGCTGTGGACCGGGGAGCTGTTTTTT	CSAREGRGLWTGELFF
TRBV28	many	TRBJ2-5	TRBD1	TGTGCCAGCTCCGAGCCCTCGGACAGGGCCCGGGGGACCCAGTACTTC	CASSEPSDRARGTQYF
TRBV27	many	TRBJ2-7	.	TGTGCCAGCAGTTTAGTTGGGGGGCCCGAGCAGTACTTC	CASSLVGGPEQYF
TRBV7-8	many	TRBJ2-3	.	TGTGCCAGCAGCCCAACAGGGAGTCGCACAGATACGCAGTATTTT	CASSPTGSRTDTQYF
TRBV24-1	few	TRBJ2-7	.	TGTGCCACCAGTCCTCAGGGGCCCCCCTACGAGCAGTACTTC	CATSPQGPPYEQYF
TRBV10-2	.	TRBJ1-5	.	TGCGCCAGCAGTGAGTCCAGGCTGCCCCAGCATTTT	CASSESRLPQHF
TRBV15	few	TRBJ2-3	TRBD2	TGTGCCACCAGCAGAGGGGAGGGCATCACAGATACGCAGTATTTT	CATSRGEGITDTQYF
TRBV11-2	many	TRBJ1-1	.	TGTGCCAGCACCGACTCTGGAGGGGGGAACACTGAAGCTTTCTTT	CASTDSGGGNTEAFF
TRBV6-4	many	TRBJ2-1	TRBD2	TGTGCCAGCAGTGACTCACCTGTCCCGGGACTAGATGAGCAGTTCTTC	CASSDSPVPGLDEQFF
TRBV28	many	TRBJ2-2	.	TGTGCCAGCAGTTGGACAAACTCGAACACCGGGGAGCTGTTTTTT	CASSWTNSNTGELFF
TRBV29-1	.	TRBJ1-2	TRBD1	TGCAGCGTCAACGCGGGAGGACAGGGGGAATACTATGGCTACACCTTC	CSVNAGGQGEYYGYTF
TRBV19	many	TRBJ2-3	TRBD1	TGTGCCAGTAGTCTCGACAGGGGAGTAGCAGATACGCAGTATTTT	CASSLDRGVADTQYF
TRBV12-3/TRBV12-4	few	TRBJ2-2	.	TGTGCCAGAGGCGACATAGGAACCGGGGAGCTGTTTTTT	CARGDIGTGELFF
TRBV10-2	.	TRBJ1-5	.	TGCGCCAGCAGTGAGTCTGGGCCCCAGCATTTT	CASSESGPQHF
TRBV10-3	many	TRBJ2-7	.	TGTGCCATCAGTGAGTCGACCACCTACGAGCAGTACTTC	CAISESTTYEQYF
TRBV7-8	many	TRBJ1-1	TRBD1	TGTGCCAGCAGCTTACCGGGACAGGGTGAAGCTTTCTTT	CASSLPGQGEAFF
TRBV7-9	few	TRBJ2-2	.	TGTGCCAGCAGCTTAGAGGCAGGCGGGACTCGGAACACCGGGGAGCTGTTTTTT	CASSLEAGGTRNTGELFF
TRBV6-2/TRBV6-3	many	TRBJ1-2	TRBD1	TGTGCCAGCAGTCCTCGGGGACAGATTAACTATGGCTACACCTTC	CASSPRGQINYGYTF
TRBV4-2	many	TRBJ1-1	TRBD1	TGTGCCAGCAGCCAATACAGGGGGGGCACTGAAGCTTTCTTT	CASSQYRGGTEAFF
TRBV27	few	TRBJ1-2	TRBD1	TGTGCCAGCAGTTTCGGACAGGGGAGAGGCTACACCTTC	CASSFGQGRGYTF
TRBV7-2	many	TRBJ2-5	TRBD2	TGTGCCAGCAGCCTGGGACTAGCGGGAGGGGAAGAGACCCAGTACTTC	CASSLGLAGGEETQYF
TRBV10-3	many	TRBJ2-2	.	TGTGCCATCAGTGAGTTCTCGGACAGAATGAACACCGGGGAGCTGTTTTTT	CAISEFSDRMNTGELFF
TRBV2	few	TRBJ1-2	.	TGTGCCAGCATAGATACAGGGACTTGGGGCAATGGCTACACCTTC	CASIDTGTWGNGYTF
TRBV5-4	.	TRBJ2-1	TRBD1	TGTGCCAGCACGGGACAGGACTACAATGAGCAGTTCTTC	CASTGQDYNEQFF
TRBV28	few	TRBJ2-3	TRBD1	TGTGCCAGCAGCTCCGGGACAGCACTCACAGATACGCAGTATTTT	CASSSGTALTDTQYF
TRBV11-2	many	TRBJ2-7	TRBD1	TGTGCCAGCAGCCCCTACAGGGGCTCCTACGAGCAGTACTTC	CASSPYRGSYEQYF
TRBV12-3/TRBV12-4	few	TRBJ1-5	.	TGTGCCAGCAGCGTAGACAGGCTTCAGCCCCAGCATTTT	CASSVDRLQPQHF
TRBV13	many	TRBJ1-1	.	TGTGCCAGCAGCGTTTATTTGAACACTGAAGCTTTCTTT	CASSVYLNTEAFF
TRBV5-1	.	TRBJ1-2	TRBD1	TGCGCCAGCAGCTCCTCCGGGACAGGGGGCCCCCACGGGGGCTACACCTTC	CASSSSGTGGPHGGYTF
TRBV29-1	few	TRBJ1-1	.	TGCAGCTCCCATGGGGGTGGGAACACTGAAGCTTTCTTT	CSSHGGGNTEAFF
TRBV5-1	few	TRBJ2-1	TRBD1	TGCGCCAGCAGCCTGGATCACCCGACAGGGGGCTTTAAGAATGAGCAGTTCTTC	CASSLDHPTGGFKNEQFF
TRBV10-3	many	TRBJ2-5	.	TGTGCCATCAGTGATGGAAGGGACCAAGAGACCCAGTACTTC	CAISDGRDQETQYF
TRBV10-3	many	TRBJ1-1	.	TGTGCCATCAGTGACGGGGGACGGAACACTGAAGCTTTCTTT	CAISDGGRNTEAFF
TRBV7-9	.	TRBJ1-2	.	TGTGCCAGCAGCCTTACTACAGCAGGGTATGGCTACACCTTC	CASSLTTAGYGYTF
TRBV7-9	many	TRBJ1-6	.	TGTGCCAGCAGCGGTCTCCTTCACCCCCTCCACTTT	CASSGLLHPLHF
TRBV7-9	many	TRBJ1-2	.	TGTGCCAGCAGCTCTTCGGACGGGACCTATGGCTACACCTTC	CASSSSDGTYGYTF
TRBV28	many	TRBJ2-3	TRBD2	TGTGCCAGCAGTTTATACCTAAAGCGGGAGGACAACACAGATACGCAGTATTTT	CASSLYLKREDNTDTQYF
TRBV28	.	TRBJ2-3	TRBD2	TGTGCCAGCAGCCTTACGCCACTAGCGGGCACAGATACGCAGTATTTT	CASSLTPLAGTDTQYF
TRBV19	.	TRBJ1-1	.	TGTGCCAGTAGTATCTCAGGGTCGGCTGAAGCTTTCTTT	CASSISGSAEAFF
TRBV4-1	.	TRBJ2-3	.	TGCGCCAGCAGCCAGTTCGGGATAGCGAGAACCACAGATACGCAGTATTTT	CASSQFGIARTTDTQYF
TRBV27	once	TRBJ1-1	.	TGTGCCAGCAGTCCGTACCTGAAAACTGAAGCTTTCTTT	CASSPYLKTEAFF
TRBV28	.	TRBJ2-7	.	TGTGCCAGCAGTTTCCCGGGAGAGGACTACGAGCAGTACTTC	CASSFPGEDYEQYF
TRBV5-1	.	TRBJ2-3	.	TGCGCCAGCAGCTTGGAAAAAACCACAGATACGCAGTATTTT	CASSLEKTTDTQYF
TRBV9	few	TRBJ1-1	.	TGTGCCAGCAGCGGTGGGTGGGGCGTGAACACTGAAGCTTTCTTT	CASSGGWGVNTEAFF
TRBV9	few	TRBJ1-1	TRBD1	TGTGCCAGCAGCAAAAGGACAGGGATGAACACTGAAGCTTTCTTT	CASSKRTGMNTEAFF